This T cell receptor beta chain came from a study of blood T cell repertoires in COVID-19. V lost 1 base and J lost 2, with 9 bases in between. Germline CDR1 reads SGHRS; CDR2 reads YFSETQ. This CDR3 is built from 14 residues. Sequencing was performed with immunoSEQ multiplex PCR; in TCRdb, only in-frame clones are kept and a portion is missing. The data hold roughly 250,000 clones, with more than 75% observed a single time. This receptor was taken from a woman aged 40-49 years with acute COVID-19. Sequenced material: PBMCs or T cells enriched from blood (not recorded which). V and J are TRBV5-1 and TRBJ1-2; no definite D call. CDR3 protein: CASSLNSVNYGYTF. CDR3 nucleotides: TGCGCCAGCAGCTTGAATTCCGTGAACTATGGCTACACCTTC.